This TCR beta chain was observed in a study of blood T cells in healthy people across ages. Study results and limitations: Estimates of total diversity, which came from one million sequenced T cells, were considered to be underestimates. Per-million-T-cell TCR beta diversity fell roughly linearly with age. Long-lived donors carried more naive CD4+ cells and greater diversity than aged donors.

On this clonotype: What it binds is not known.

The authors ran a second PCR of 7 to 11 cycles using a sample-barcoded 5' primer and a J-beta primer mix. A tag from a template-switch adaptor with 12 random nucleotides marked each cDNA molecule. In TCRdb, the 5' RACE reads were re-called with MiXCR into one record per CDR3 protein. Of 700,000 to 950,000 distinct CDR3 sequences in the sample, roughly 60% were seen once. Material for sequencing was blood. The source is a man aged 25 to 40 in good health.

The CDR3 nucleotides read TGTGCCAGCAGTATGACAGGGCTCCAAGAGACCCAGTACTTC. It is translated as CASSMTGLQETQYF. This chain uses TRBV2 with TRBJ2-5; TRBD1 agrees at 7 bases. V dropped 5 bases and J dropped 1; count of bases not matched to a gene: 4. The CDR3 is 14 residues long. Germline V CDR1 and CDR2: SNHLY, FYNNEI.